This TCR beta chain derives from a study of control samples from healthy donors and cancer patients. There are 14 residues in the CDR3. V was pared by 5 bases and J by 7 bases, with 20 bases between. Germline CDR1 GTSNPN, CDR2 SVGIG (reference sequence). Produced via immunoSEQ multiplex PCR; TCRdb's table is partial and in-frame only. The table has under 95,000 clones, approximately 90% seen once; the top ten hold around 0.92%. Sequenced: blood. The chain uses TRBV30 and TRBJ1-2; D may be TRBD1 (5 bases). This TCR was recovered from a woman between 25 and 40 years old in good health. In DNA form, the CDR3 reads TGTGCCTGGTCCGGACCGGGACCTAAGAGTGGCTACACCTTC. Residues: CAWSGPGPKSGYTF. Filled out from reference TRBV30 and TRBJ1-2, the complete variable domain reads SQTIHQWPATLVQPVGSPLSLECTVEGTSNPNLYWYRQAAGRGLQLLFYSVGIGQISSEVPQNLSASRPQDRQFILSSKKLLLSDSGFYLCAWSGPGPKSGYTFGSGTRLTVV.